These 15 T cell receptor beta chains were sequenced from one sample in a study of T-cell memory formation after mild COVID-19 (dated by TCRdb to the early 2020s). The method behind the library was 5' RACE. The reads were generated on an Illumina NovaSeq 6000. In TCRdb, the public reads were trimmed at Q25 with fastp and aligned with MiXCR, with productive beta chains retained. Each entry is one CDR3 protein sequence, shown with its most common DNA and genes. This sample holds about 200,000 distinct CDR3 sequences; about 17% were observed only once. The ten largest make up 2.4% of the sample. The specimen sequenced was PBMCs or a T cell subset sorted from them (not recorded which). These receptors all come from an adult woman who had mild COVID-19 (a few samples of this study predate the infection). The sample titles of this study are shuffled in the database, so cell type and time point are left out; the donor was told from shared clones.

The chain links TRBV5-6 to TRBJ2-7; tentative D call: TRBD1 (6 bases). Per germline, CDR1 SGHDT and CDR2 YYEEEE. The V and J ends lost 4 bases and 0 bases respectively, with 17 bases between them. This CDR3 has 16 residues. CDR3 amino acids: CASSRGQTLISYEQYF. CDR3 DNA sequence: TGTGCCAGCAGCCGCGGACAGACCCTTATCTCCTACGAGCAGTACTTC.

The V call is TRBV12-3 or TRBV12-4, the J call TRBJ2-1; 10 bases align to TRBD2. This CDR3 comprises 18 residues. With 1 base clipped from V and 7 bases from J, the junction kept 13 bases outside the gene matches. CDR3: CASSLGRAGGPKRNEQFF. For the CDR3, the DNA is TGTGCCAGCAGTTTAGGGCGAGCGGGAGGGCCGAAAAGAAATGAGCAGTTCTTC.

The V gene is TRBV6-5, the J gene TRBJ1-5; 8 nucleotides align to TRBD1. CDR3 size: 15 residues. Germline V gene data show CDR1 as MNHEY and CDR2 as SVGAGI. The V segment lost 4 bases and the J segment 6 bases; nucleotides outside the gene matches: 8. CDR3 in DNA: TGTGCCAGCAGTTTCAACTCAGGGGGCAGTCAGCCCCAGCATTTT. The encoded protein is CASSFNSGGSQPQHF.

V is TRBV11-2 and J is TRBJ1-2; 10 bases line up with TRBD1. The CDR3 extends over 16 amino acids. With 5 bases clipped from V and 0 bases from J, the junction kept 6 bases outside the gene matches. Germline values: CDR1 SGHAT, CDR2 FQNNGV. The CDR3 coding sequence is TGTGCCAGCAGCCGGACAGGGGGTACGGCTAACTATGGCTACACCTTC. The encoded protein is CASSRTGGTANYGYTF.

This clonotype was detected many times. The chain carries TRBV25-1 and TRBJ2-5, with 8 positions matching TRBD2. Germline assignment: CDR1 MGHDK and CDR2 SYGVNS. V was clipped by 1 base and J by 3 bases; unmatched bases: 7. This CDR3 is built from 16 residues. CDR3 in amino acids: CASSEFRGGFKETQYF. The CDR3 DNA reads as TGTGCCAGCAGTGAATTTCGGGGGGGCTTCAAAGAGACCCAGTACTTC.

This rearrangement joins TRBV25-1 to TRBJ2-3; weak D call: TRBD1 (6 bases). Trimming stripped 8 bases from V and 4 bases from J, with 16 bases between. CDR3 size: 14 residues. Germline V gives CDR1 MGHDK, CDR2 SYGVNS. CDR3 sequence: CASAGVRNPDTQYF. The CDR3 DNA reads TGTGCCAGCGCAGGGGTGAGAAACCCAGATACGCAGTATTTT.

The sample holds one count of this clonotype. The CDR3 region is CASSNSGRAVVDEQFF. Written as DNA, the CDR3 is TGTGCCAGCAGTAATAGCGGGAGGGCCGTAGTCGATGAGCAGTTCTTC. The rearrangement uses TRBV12-3 or TRBV12-4 and TRBJ2-1; 11 bases fit TRBD2. The CDR3 loop spans 16 amino acids. With 5 bases clipped from V and 8 bases from J, the junction kept 11 bases outside the gene matches.

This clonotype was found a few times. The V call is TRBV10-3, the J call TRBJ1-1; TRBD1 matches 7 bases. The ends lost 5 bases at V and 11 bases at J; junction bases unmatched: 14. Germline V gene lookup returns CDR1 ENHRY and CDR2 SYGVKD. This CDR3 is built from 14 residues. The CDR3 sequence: CAISSSGTVGSAFF. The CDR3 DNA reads TGTGCCATCAGTAGTTCCGGGACAGTTGGGTCGGCTTTCTTT.

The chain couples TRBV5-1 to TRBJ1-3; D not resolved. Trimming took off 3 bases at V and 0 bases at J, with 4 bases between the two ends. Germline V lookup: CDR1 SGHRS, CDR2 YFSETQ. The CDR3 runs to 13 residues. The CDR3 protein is CASSSDSGNTIYF. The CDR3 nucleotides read TGCGCCAGCAGCTCGGACTCTGGAAACACCATATATTTT. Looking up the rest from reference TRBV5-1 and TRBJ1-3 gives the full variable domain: KAGVTQTPRYLIKTRGQQVTLSCSPISGHRSVSWYQQTPGQGLQFLFEYFSETQRNKGNFPGRFSGRQFSNSRSEMNVSTLELGDSALYLCASSSDSGNTIYFGEGSWLTVV.

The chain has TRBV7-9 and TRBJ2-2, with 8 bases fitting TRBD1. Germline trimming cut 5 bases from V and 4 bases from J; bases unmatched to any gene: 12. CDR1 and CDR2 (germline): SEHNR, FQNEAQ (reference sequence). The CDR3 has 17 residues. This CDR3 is CASSPLAGTGPTGELFF. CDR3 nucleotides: TGTGCCAGCAGCCCCCTGGCCGGGACAGGACCCACCGGGGAGCTGTTTTTT.

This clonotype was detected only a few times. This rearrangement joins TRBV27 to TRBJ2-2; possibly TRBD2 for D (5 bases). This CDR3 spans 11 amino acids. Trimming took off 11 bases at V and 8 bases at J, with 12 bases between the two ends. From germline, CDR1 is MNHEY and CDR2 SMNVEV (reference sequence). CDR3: CARGLLGELFF. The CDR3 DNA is TGTGCCCGAGGACTGTTAGGGGAGCTGTTTTTT.

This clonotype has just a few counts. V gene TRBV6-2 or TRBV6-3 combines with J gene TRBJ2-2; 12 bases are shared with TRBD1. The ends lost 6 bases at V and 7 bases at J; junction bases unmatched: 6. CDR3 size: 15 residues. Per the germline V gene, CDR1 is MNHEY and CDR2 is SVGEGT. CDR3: CASSRRDRGHGELFF. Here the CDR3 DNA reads TGTGCCAGCAGCCGTCGGGACAGGGGGCACGGGGAGCTGTTTTTT.

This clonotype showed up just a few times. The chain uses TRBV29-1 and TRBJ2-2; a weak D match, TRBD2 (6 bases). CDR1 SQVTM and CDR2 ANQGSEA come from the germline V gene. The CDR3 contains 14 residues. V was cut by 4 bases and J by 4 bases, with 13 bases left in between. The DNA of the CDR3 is TGCAGCGTTGTCCCCCTAGCGAGCACCGGGGAGCTGTTTTTT. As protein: CSVVPLASTGELFF.

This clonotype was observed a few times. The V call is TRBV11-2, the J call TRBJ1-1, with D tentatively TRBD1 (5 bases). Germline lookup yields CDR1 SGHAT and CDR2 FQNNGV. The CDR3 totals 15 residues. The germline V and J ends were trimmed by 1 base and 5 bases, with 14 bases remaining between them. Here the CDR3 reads CASSLGAGRLTEAFF. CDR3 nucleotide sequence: TGTGCCAGCAGCTTAGGGGCAGGGAGGTTGACTGAAGCTTTCTTT.

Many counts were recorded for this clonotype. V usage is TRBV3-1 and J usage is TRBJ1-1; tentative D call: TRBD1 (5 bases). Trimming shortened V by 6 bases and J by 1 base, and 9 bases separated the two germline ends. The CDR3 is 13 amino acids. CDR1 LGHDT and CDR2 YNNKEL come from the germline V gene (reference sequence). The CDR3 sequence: CASRLDKNTEAFF. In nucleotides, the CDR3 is TGTGCCAGCAGACTGGACAAGAACACTGAAGCTTTCTTT. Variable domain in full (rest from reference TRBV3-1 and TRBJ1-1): DTAVSQTPKYLVTQMGNDKSIKCEQNLGHDTMYWYKQDSKKFLKIMFSYNNKELIINETVPNRFSPKSPDKAHLNLHINSLELGDSAVYFCASRLDKNTEAFFGQGTRLTVV.